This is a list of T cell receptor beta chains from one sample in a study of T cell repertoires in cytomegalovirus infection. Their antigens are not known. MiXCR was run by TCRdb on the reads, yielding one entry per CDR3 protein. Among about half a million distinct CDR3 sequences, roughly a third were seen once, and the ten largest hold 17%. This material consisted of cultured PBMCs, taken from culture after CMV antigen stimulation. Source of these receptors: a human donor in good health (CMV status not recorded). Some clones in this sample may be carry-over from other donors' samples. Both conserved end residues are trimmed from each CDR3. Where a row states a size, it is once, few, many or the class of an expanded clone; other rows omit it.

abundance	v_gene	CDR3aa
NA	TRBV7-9	ASSFTHDRLGNTIY
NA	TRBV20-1	SARGIELDYGYT
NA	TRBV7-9	ASSHWGSDTGELF
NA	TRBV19	ASIPQEGRGKLF
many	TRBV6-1	ASRKLETQY
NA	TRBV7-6	ASSLARSLYGYT
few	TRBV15	ATRPTGGNTGELF
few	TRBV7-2	ASSLVPEKLF
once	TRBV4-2	ASSQESSGKPYNEQF
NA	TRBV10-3	AISPKVTGELF
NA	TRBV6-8	ASQGVGTEAF
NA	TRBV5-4	ASSRQSTGTNEKLF
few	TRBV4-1	ASSQVGGILEPQH
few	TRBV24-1	ATSDSGTGDNEQF
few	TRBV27	ASSPIRAAASNEQF
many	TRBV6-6	ASSYSITGASNEQF
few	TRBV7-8	ASSLGTSGIETQY
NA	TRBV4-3	ASSHQIRGPNEKLF
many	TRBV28	ASSLLGRIYGYT
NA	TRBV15	ATQTSGRSTDTQY
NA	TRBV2	ASTSETDTQY
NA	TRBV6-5	ASSTRDRSTEAF
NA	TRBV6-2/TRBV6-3	ATRHGSSGNTIY
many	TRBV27	ASSPPDRGQSSYNEQF
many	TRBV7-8	ASSSRTGLLPTDTQY
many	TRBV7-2	ASSSGTSGRGETQY
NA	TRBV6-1	ASSVWGILGNEQF
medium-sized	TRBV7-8	ASSPWRELF
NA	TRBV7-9	ASSLGGQTQMGADTQY
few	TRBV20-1	SATTALGMVLEQY
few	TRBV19	ASRSTSGRETQY
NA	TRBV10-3	AISDTGTATYNEQF
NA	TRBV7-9	AIAGQGRNEQY
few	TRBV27	ASGQPIQPQH
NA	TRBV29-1	SVGRDQETQY
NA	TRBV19	ASSMGSGRPYEQY
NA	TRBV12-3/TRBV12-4	ASSLDRASGYT
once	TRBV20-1	SARFADTQY
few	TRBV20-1	SARDPQAGLAKNIQY
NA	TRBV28	ASGRVTYEQY
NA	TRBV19	ASRKTSTDTQY
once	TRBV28	ASSLFLAGLQETQY
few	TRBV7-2	ASSQRTGGGRKLF
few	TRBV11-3	ASSLGRQRDEKLF
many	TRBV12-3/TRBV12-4	ASTGLAGVGEQY
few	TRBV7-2	ASSLNRLGGYEQY
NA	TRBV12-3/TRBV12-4	ASTLASGDTGELF